Shown below are 8 T cell receptor beta chains from a single sample sequenced in a study of control samples from healthy donors and cancer patients (dated by TCRdb to the early 2020s). The receptor library was made with the immunoSEQ multiplex PCR assay. The immuneACCESS repertoire file appears here via TCRdb, limited to in-frame rearrangements. These files lack a portion of the clones; in checked studies, under half of the deficit traces to unresolved V genes, and the cause of the others is not known. For this sample the table gives about 86,000 clones, of which about 89% were detected only once. The ten most abundant clones make up roughly 9.7% of the sample. The sequenced material came from PBMCs. Receptor source: a woman between 45 and 60 years old with colorectal cancer.

The chain joins TRBV19 to TRBJ1-2, with 7 bases lining up with TRBD1. The CDR3 totals 15 residues. Germline lookup yields CDR1 LNHDA and CDR2 SQIVND (reference sequence). The junction had 11 bases not matched to a gene; V was cut back by 6 bases and J by 4 bases. The CDR3 region has the DNA TGTGCCAGTAGCATCTTGGGACAGAACCCCTATGGCTACACCTTC. It translates to CASSILGQNPYGYTF. The full variable domain, completed using reference TRBV19 and TRBJ1-2, is DGGITQSPKYLFRKEGQNVTLSCEQNLNHDAMYWYRQDPGQGLRLIYYSQIVNDFQKGDIAEGYSVSREKKESFPLTVTSAQKNPTAFYLCASSILGQNPYGYTFGSGTRLTVV.

The V and J genes are TRBV7-2 and TRBJ1-5, with 7 nucleotides matching TRBD1. The V and J ends lost 4 bases and 6 bases, in that order; junction bases with no gene match: 3. Per germline, CDR1 SGHTA and CDR2 FQGNSA. This CDR3 comprises 13 residues. CDR3 amino acids: CASSSDRAQPQHF. CDR3 sequence (DNA): TGTGCCAGCAGCTCCGACAGGGCTCAGCCCCAGCATTTT.

The rearrangement links TRBV7-8 to TRBJ1-2; 10 bases match TRBD1. Germline V CDR1 and CDR2: SGHVS, FQNEAQ. The CDR3 totals 14 residues. The J segment lost 7 bases and the V segment lost 5 bases, leaving 7 bases of the junction unmatched. The CDR3 is CASSEDRGGGGYTF. In DNA, the CDR3 is TGTGCCAGCAGCGAGGACAGGGGGGGAGGTGGCTACACCTTC.

V and J are TRBV6-1 and TRBJ2-1; D is perhaps TRBD1 (5 bases). Germline V gives CDR1 MNHNS, CDR2 SASEGT. With 3 bases removed from V and 10 bases from J, the gap between germline ends came to 13 bases. CDR3 length equals 13 residues. In nucleotides, the CDR3 is TGTGCCAGCAGTGAGTCCAGGGTACGGGAGCAGTTCTTC. Protein sequence: CASSESRVREQFF.

This clone was seen just once. The V gene is TRBV18, the J gene TRBJ2-5, with 7 bases lining up with TRBD1. The junction had 3 bases not matched to a gene; V was cut back by 4 bases and J by 4 bases. CDR3 length: 13 amino acids. Germline CDR1 KGHSH, CDR2 LQKENI. CDR3 nucleotides: TGTGCCAGCTCACGGTCAGGGGGAGAGACCCAGTACTTC. The encoded protein is CASSRSGGETQYF.

V gene TRBV28 combines with J gene TRBJ1-2; 10 positions match TRBD1. J lost 2 bases, V lost 4 bases, and 4 bases had no gene match. Germline-derived CDR1 and CDR2 are MDHEN and SYDVKM. The CDR3 runs 15 residues. CDR3 loop: CASSSRTGGNYGYTF. The CDR3 DNA sequence: TGTGCCAGCAGTTCTCGGACAGGGGGAAACTATGGCTACACCTTC.

V gene TRBV6-2 or TRBV6-3 combines with J gene TRBJ2-1, with D possibly being TRBD2 (5 bases). V lost 5 bases to trimming and J lost 2 bases, with 13 bases between them. The CDR3 loop spans 15 amino acids. Germline V gene data show CDR1 as MNHEY and CDR2 as SVGEGT. The CDR3 bases are TGTGCCAGCAGTGCGATTGCCGGGGCCTACAATGAGCAGTTCTTC. It codes for CASSAIAGAYNEQFF.

The V gene is TRBV2, the J gene TRBJ1-3, with a tentative D call TRBD1 (5 bases). Deletions cut 7 bases from V and 4 bases from J, with 17 bases between. CDR1 SNHLY and CDR2 FYNNEI come from the germline V gene. The CDR3 has 15 amino acids. CDR3 loop: CASTILQGAGNTIYF. The DNA of the CDR3 is TGTGCCAGCACCATCCTCCAGGGTGCGGGAAACACCATATATTTT.